This is a list of T cell receptor beta chains from one sample in a study of CD8 T cells in ankylosing spondylitis. TCRdb processed the 5' RACE reads anew with MiXCR; each CDR3 protein has one entry. Among about 240,000 distinct CDR3 sequences, over 8.5% were seen once, and the ten largest hold almost 7%. The sequenced sample consisted of blood, either unsorted or a sorted T cell fraction (not recorded which). These receptors were collected from a male donor with ankylosing spondylitis or in good health (not recorded which). The CDR3 runs from the conserved cysteine through the conserved F or W. A D gene is named only where the DNA matches it firmly. The size entry is marked missing in some rows and otherwise reads once, few, many or a size class.

CDR3 DNA: TGCAGTGCTAGTCAGGGGGCTCCTGGGGCCAACGTCCTGACTTTC
CDR3 protein: CSASQGAPGANVLTF
clone size: few
D gene: TRBD1
V gene: TRBV20-1
J gene: TRBJ2-6

CDR3 DNA: TGCAGTGCTAGGCCGACAGAGGGGACTGGGGCCAACGTCCTGACTTTC
CDR3 protein: CSARPTEGTGANVLTF
clone size: -
D gene: -
V gene: TRBV20-1
J gene: TRBJ2-6

CDR3 DNA: TGTGCCACCAGCAGAGGAGTACTAGCGGGGGCTAACAATGAGCAGTTCTTC
CDR3 protein: CATSRGVLAGANNEQFF
clone size: few
D gene: TRBD2
V gene: TRBV15
J gene: TRBJ2-1

CDR3 DNA: TGCGCCAGCAGCCTCACTAGCGGAGGGGACACAGATACGCAGTATTTT
CDR3 protein: CASSLTSGGDTDTQYF
clone size: few
D gene: TRBD2
V gene: TRBV5-1
J gene: TRBJ2-3

CDR3 DNA: TGTGCCAGCAGTTACAAGGTCCTTAATTCACCCCTCCACTTT
CDR3 protein: CASSYKVLNSPLHF
clone size: many
D gene: -
V gene: TRBV6-5
J gene: TRBJ1-6

CDR3 DNA: TGTGCCAGCAGCATCGGGACAAACACAGATACGCAGTATTTT
CDR3 protein: CASSIGTNTDTQYF
clone size: many
D gene: -
V gene: TRBV7-8
J gene: TRBJ2-3

CDR3 DNA: TGTGCCAGCAGCTCCAGAGGGGTCCATGGCTACACCTTC
CDR3 protein: CASSSRGVHGYTF
clone size: many
D gene: -
V gene: TRBV7-9
J gene: TRBJ1-2

CDR3 DNA: TGTGCCAGCAGCGTAGGTGTCTCTGGGGCCAACGTCCTGACTTTC
CDR3 protein: CASSVGVSGANVLTF
clone size: many
D gene: -
V gene: TRBV12-3/TRBV12-4
J gene: TRBJ2-6

CDR3 DNA: TGCAGTGCTACACCCCACAAGGACCCCGAGCAGTACTTC
CDR3 protein: CSATPHKDPEQYF
clone size: many
D gene: -
V gene: TRBV20-1
J gene: TRBJ2-7

CDR3 DNA: TGTGCCAGCAGGCAGGCCGGGTCGGGTCAGCCCCAGCATTTT
CDR3 protein: CASRQAGSGQPQHF
clone size: many
D gene: -
V gene: TRBV3-1
J gene: TRBJ1-5

CDR3 DNA: TGTGCCAGCAGCCCCTACGAAGGGGAGCTGTTTTTT
CDR3 protein: CASSPYEGELFF
clone size: few
D gene: -
V gene: TRBV7-2
J gene: TRBJ2-2

CDR3 DNA: TGTGCCAGCAGCCGCCTGGGGGGACGTGACTACAATCAGCCCCAGCATTTT
CDR3 protein: CASSRLGGRDYNQPQHF
clone size: many
D gene: -
V gene: TRBV7-8
J gene: TRBJ1-5

CDR3 DNA: TGTGCCAGCAGGAGGACTAGCGGGGCAAATACGCAGTATTTT
CDR3 protein: CASRRTSGANTQYF
clone size: many
D gene: TRBD2
V gene: TRBV6-2/TRBV6-3
J gene: TRBJ2-3

CDR3 DNA: TGCGCCAGCACCGCAAACGGGGGGAGGGTCACAGATACGCAGTATTTT
CDR3 protein: CASTANGGRVTDTQYF
clone size: few
D gene: TRBD2
V gene: TRBV10-1
J gene: TRBJ2-3

CDR3 DNA: TGCAGTGCTATCCATGGGACAGGTGGTCAGCCCCAGCATTTT
CDR3 protein: CSAIHGTGGQPQHF
clone size: few
D gene: TRBD1
V gene: TRBV20-1
J gene: TRBJ1-5

CDR3 DNA: TGTGCCAGCACCTCATATAATTCACCCCTCCACTTT
CDR3 protein: CASTSYNSPLHF
clone size: many
D gene: -
V gene: TRBV25-1
J gene: TRBJ1-6

CDR3 DNA: TGTGCCAGCAGTTTGCAGCGGGGAAGCTCCTACGAGCAGTACTTC
CDR3 protein: CASSLQRGSSYEQYF
clone size: many
D gene: TRBD2
V gene: TRBV27
J gene: TRBJ2-7

CDR3 DNA: TGCAGTGCTGAAGAAGAGACAGGGGCGCACGAGCAGTACTTC
CDR3 protein: CSAEEETGAHEQYF
clone size: many
D gene: TRBD1
V gene: TRBV20-1
J gene: TRBJ2-7

CDR3 DNA: TGTGCCAGCAGCGTCCATGGGGATAAACTCTACGAGCAGTACTTC
CDR3 protein: CASSVHGDKLYEQYF
clone size: many
D gene: -
V gene: TRBV5-5
J gene: TRBJ2-7

CDR3 DNA: TGTGCCAGCAGTTTCTCGAGCTCTGGAAACACCATATATTTT
CDR3 protein: CASSFSSSGNTIYF
clone size: -
D gene: -
V gene: TRBV12-3/TRBV12-4
J gene: TRBJ1-3

CDR3 DNA: TGTGCCAGCAGTATTCGGACAGCCCCGAACACCGGGGAGCTGTTTTTT
CDR3 protein: CASSIRTAPNTGELFF
clone size: many
D gene: -
V gene: TRBV6-1
J gene: TRBJ2-2

CDR3 DNA: TGTGCCAGCAGTTTGGGGGACAGGGCTGGAGGCTACACCTTC
CDR3 protein: CASSLGDRAGGYTF
clone size: -
D gene: TRBD1
V gene: TRBV5-5
J gene: TRBJ1-2

CDR3 DNA: TGTGCCAGCAGCCCCAAGAGCTATGAGCAGTTCTTC
CDR3 protein: CASSPKSYEQFF
clone size: many
D gene: -
V gene: TRBV7-9
J gene: TRBJ2-1

CDR3 DNA: TGCGCCAGCAGCCCGCCTGGTATCCTGAACACTGAAGCTTTCTTT
CDR3 protein: CASSPPGILNTEAFF
clone size: many
D gene: -
V gene: TRBV5-1
J gene: TRBJ1-1

CDR3 DNA: TGTGCTAGCAGCTTATTCGGGGCGGGTAATGAGCAGTTCTTC
CDR3 protein: CASSLFGAGNEQFF
clone size: many
D gene: -
V gene: TRBV7-7
J gene: TRBJ2-1

CDR3 DNA: TGTGCCAGTAGTATAAGGCCCCGGGACGGTTATAACTATGGCTACACCTTC
CDR3 protein: CASSIRPRDGYNYGYTF
clone size: -
D gene: -
V gene: TRBV19
J gene: TRBJ1-2